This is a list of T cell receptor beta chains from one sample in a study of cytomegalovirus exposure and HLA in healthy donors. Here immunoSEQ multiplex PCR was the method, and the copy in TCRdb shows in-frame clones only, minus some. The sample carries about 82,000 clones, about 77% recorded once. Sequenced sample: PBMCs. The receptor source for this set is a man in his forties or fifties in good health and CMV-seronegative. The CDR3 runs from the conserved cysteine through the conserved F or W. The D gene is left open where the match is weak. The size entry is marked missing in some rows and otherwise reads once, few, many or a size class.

CDR3aa: CASTRVRGITDTQYF; CDR3nt: TGTGCCAGCACCCGGGTCCGGGGAATCACAGATACGCAGTATTTT; abundance: -; d_gene: -; v_gene: TRBV27; j_gene: TRBJ2-3
CDR3aa: CASSASWGQGWPQHF; CDR3nt: TGTGCCAGCAGTGCTTCTTGGGGACAGGGGTGGCCCCAGCATTTT; abundance: -; d_gene: TRBD1; v_gene: TRBV6-1; j_gene: TRBJ1-5
CDR3aa: CASSIGQGGKLFF; CDR3nt: TGTGCCAGTAGTATTGGACAGGGTGGAAAACTGTTTTTT; abundance: -; d_gene: TRBD1; v_gene: TRBV19; j_gene: TRBJ1-4
CDR3aa: CASSVHRNTEAFF; CDR3nt: TGTGCCAGCAGCGTGCACAGGAACACTGAAGCTTTCTTT; abundance: -; d_gene: -; v_gene: TRBV5-5; j_gene: TRBJ1-1
CDR3aa: CASSLYWEGNEQFF; CDR3nt: TGCGCCAGCAGCTTGTACTGGGAGGGCAATGAGCAGTTCTTC; abundance: -; d_gene: TRBD2; v_gene: TRBV5-1; j_gene: TRBJ2-1
CDR3aa: CASSESRGANEKLFF; CDR3nt: TGTGCCAGCAGTGAATCTCGGGGGGCTAATGAAAAACTGTTTTTT; abundance: -; d_gene: -; v_gene: TRBV2; j_gene: TRBJ1-4
CDR3aa: CASSQGTSGGYEQYF; CDR3nt: TGTGCCAGCAGCCAAGGGACTAGCGGGGGTTACGAGCAGTACTTC; abundance: -; d_gene: TRBD2; v_gene: TRBV4-2; j_gene: TRBJ2-7
CDR3aa: CSVEATVNTEAFF; CDR3nt: TGCAGCGTTGAAGCTACGGTGAACACTGAAGCTTTCTTT; abundance: once; d_gene: -; v_gene: TRBV29-1; j_gene: TRBJ1-1
CDR3aa: CASSRTSSSTDTQYF; CDR3nt: TGCGCCAGCAGTAGGACATCCTCTAGCACAGATACGCAGTATTTT; abundance: -; d_gene: -; v_gene: TRBV5-1; j_gene: TRBJ2-3
CDR3aa: CAWSGQGAEGETQYF; CDR3nt: TGTGCCTGGAGTGGGCAGGGGGCAGAGGGAGAGACCCAGTACTTC; abundance: -; d_gene: TRBD1; v_gene: TRBV30; j_gene: TRBJ2-5
CDR3aa: CASSQGDRKETQYF; CDR3nt: TGCGCCAGCAGCCAGGGGGACAGAAAAGAGACCCAGTACTTC; abundance: -; d_gene: TRBD1; v_gene: TRBV4-1; j_gene: TRBJ2-5
CDR3aa: CASSMTGGDGYTF; CDR3nt: TGCGCCAGCAGCATGACAGGGGGGGATGGCTACACCTTC; abundance: -; d_gene: TRBD1; v_gene: TRBV5-1; j_gene: TRBJ1-2
CDR3aa: CASSFRGKGEKLFF; CDR3nt: TGTGCCAGCAGCTTCAGGGGCAAGGGCGAAAAACTGTTTTTT; abundance: few; d_gene: -; v_gene: TRBV5-4; j_gene: TRBJ1-4
CDR3aa: CASREGARGTQYF; CDR3nt: TGTGCCAGCAGGGAAGGAGCAAGAGGGACCCAGTACTTC; abundance: -; d_gene: -; v_gene: TRBV6-5; j_gene: TRBJ2-5
CDR3aa: CSVQGRSTDTQYF; CDR3nt: TGCAGCGTCCAGGGAAGGTCGACAGATACGCAGTATTTT; abundance: -; d_gene: -; v_gene: TRBV29-1; j_gene: TRBJ2-3
CDR3aa: CASSEFPYSNEKLFF; CDR3nt: TGTGCCAGCAGTGAATTTCCTTACAGTAATGAAAAACTGTTTTTT; abundance: -; d_gene: -; v_gene: TRBV2; j_gene: TRBJ1-4
CDR3aa: CASRTGVSNSPLHF; CDR3nt: TGTGCCAGCAGAACAGGGGTTTCTAATTCACCCCTCCACTTT; abundance: -; d_gene: TRBD1; v_gene: TRBV2; j_gene: TRBJ1-6
CDR3aa: CASSARQGMNTEAFF; CDR3nt: TGTGCCAGCAGCGCCCGACAGGGGATGAACACTGAAGCTTTCTTT; abundance: -; d_gene: TRBD1; v_gene: TRBV11-3; j_gene: TRBJ1-1
CDR3aa: CAWSLGGAGQETQYF; CDR3nt: TGTGCCTGGAGTCTCGGGGGGGCAGGACAAGAGACCCAGTACTTC; abundance: -; d_gene: TRBD2; v_gene: TRBV30; j_gene: TRBJ2-5
CDR3aa: CASAGGGNTIYF; CDR3nt: TGTGCCAGCGCAGGGGGCGGGAACACCATATATTTT; abundance: -; d_gene: TRBD1; v_gene: TRBV28; j_gene: TRBJ1-3
CDR3aa: CASSLSTDTQYF; CDR3nt: TGTGCCAGCAGCCTAAGCACAGATACGCAGTATTTT; abundance: few; d_gene: -; v_gene: TRBV5-4; j_gene: TRBJ2-3
CDR3aa: CASSPPTGTGRSNEQFF; CDR3nt: TGTGCCAGCAGCCCCCCCACCGGGACAGGTCGTTCCAATGAGCAGTTCTTC; abundance: -; d_gene: TRBD1; v_gene: TRBV7-2; j_gene: TRBJ2-1
CDR3aa: CASSRGQQETQYF; CDR3nt: TGTGCCAGCAGTAGGGGACAGCAAGAGACCCAGTACTTC; abundance: -; d_gene: TRBD1; v_gene: TRBV6-1; j_gene: TRBJ2-5
CDR3aa: CASSQKHSSGGPSYISSGANVLTF; CDR3nt: TGTGCCAGCAGCCAAAAACACTCCAGCGGGGGGCCAAGCTATATAAGCTCTGGGGCCAACGTCCTGACTTTC; abundance: once; d_gene: TRBD2; v_gene: TRBV13; j_gene: TRBJ2-6
CDR3aa: CASNQDSHGYTF; CDR3nt: TGTGCCAGCAATCAAGACAGTCATGGCTACACCTTC; abundance: -; d_gene: -; v_gene: TRBV6-6; j_gene: TRBJ1-2
CDR3aa: CASSLTIATNEKLFF; CDR3nt: TGTGCCAGCAGCCTGACAATAGCAACTAATGAAAAACTGTTTTTT; abundance: -; d_gene: -; v_gene: TRBV6-1; j_gene: TRBJ1-4
CDR3aa: CASSISGTDTQYF; CDR3nt: TGTGCCAGTAGTATATCAGGCACAGATACGCAGTATTTT; abundance: -; d_gene: -; v_gene: TRBV19; j_gene: TRBJ2-3
CDR3aa: CAWSPNSGFTDTQYF; CDR3nt: TGTGCCTGGAGCCCCAATTCAGGGTTCACAGATACGCAGTATTTT; abundance: -; d_gene: -; v_gene: TRBV30; j_gene: TRBJ2-3
CDR3aa: CATSRDSSNQPQHF; CDR3nt: TGTGCCACCAGCAGAGACAGTAGCAATCAGCCCCAGCATTTT; abundance: -; d_gene: -; v_gene: TRBV15; j_gene: TRBJ1-5
CDR3aa: CATSRDSQGGSPLHF; CDR3nt: TGTGCCACCAGCAGAGATAGCCAGGGAGGTTCACCCCTCCACTTT; abundance: -; d_gene: -; v_gene: TRBV15; j_gene: TRBJ1-6
CDR3aa: CASSYGGGLGTDTQYF; CDR3nt: TGTGCCAGCAGTTACGGGGGGGGGTTGGGCACAGATACGCAGTATTTT; abundance: once; d_gene: TRBD2; v_gene: TRBV6-5; j_gene: TRBJ2-3
CDR3aa: CASSLGQGDGYTF; CDR3nt: TGTGCCAGCAGCTTGGGGCAGGGTGATGGCTACACCTTC; abundance: -; d_gene: -; v_gene: TRBV5-6; j_gene: TRBJ1-2
CDR3aa: CASGRQYTGNTIYF; CDR3nt: TGTGCCAGCGGACGACAGTATACTGGAAACACCATATATTTT; abundance: -; d_gene: -; v_gene: TRBV6-1; j_gene: TRBJ1-3
CDR3aa: CASSVEGRNTEAFF; CDR3nt: TGTGCCAGCAGCGTAGAGGGGCGGAACACTGAAGCTTTCTTT; abundance: once; d_gene: -; v_gene: TRBV9; j_gene: TRBJ1-1
CDR3aa: CASSEGQAPGNTIYF; CDR3nt: TGTGCCAGCAGTGAGGGACAGGCCCCTGGAAACACCATATATTTT; abundance: -; d_gene: TRBD1; v_gene: TRBV6-1; j_gene: TRBJ1-3
CDR3aa: CASRVGEGSGNNSPLHF; CDR3nt: TGTGCCAGCAGAGTAGGGGAGGGATCGGGGAATAATTCACCCCTCCACTTT; abundance: -; d_gene: -; v_gene: TRBV9; j_gene: TRBJ1-6
CDR3aa: CASGPRTSRETQYF; CDR3nt: TGTGCCAGCGGACCTCGGACTAGCCGGGAGACCCAGTACTTC; abundance: -; d_gene: TRBD2; v_gene: TRBV27; j_gene: TRBJ2-5
CDR3aa: CASSLGAQQPQHF; CDR3nt: TGCGCCAGCAGCTTGGGGGCCCAGCAGCCCCAGCATTTT; abundance: few; d_gene: -; v_gene: TRBV5-1; j_gene: TRBJ1-5
CDR3aa: CASTLDYKVGRGPQETQYF; CDR3nt: TGCGCCAGCACCCTTGATTATAAAGTGGGGCGGGGGCCTCAAGAGACCCAGTACTTC; abundance: once; d_gene: -; v_gene: TRBV5-1; j_gene: TRBJ2-5
CDR3aa: CASSLAGSYTF; CDR3nt: TGCGCCAGCAGCTTGGCGGGGAGCTACACCTTC; abundance: -; d_gene: -; v_gene: TRBV5-1; j_gene: TRBJ1-2
CDR3aa: CASSVMTGPYEQYF; CDR3nt: TGCGCCAGCAGTGTAATGACAGGGCCCTACGAGCAGTACTTC; abundance: few; d_gene: TRBD1; v_gene: TRBV5-1; j_gene: TRBJ2-7
CDR3aa: CASTNLGNTIYF; CDR3nt: TGTGCCAGCACCAACCTAGGAAACACCATATATTTT; abundance: -; d_gene: -; v_gene: TRBV7-9; j_gene: TRBJ1-3
CDR3aa: CASSLSSPPWGEKDTQYF; CDR3nt: TGTGCCAGCAGCTTGAGTTCTCCTCCTTGGGGGGAGAAAGATACGCAGTATTTT; abundance: -; d_gene: -; v_gene: TRBV5-5; j_gene: TRBJ2-3